This entry features one T cell receptor (beta chain) sequence. Its antigen is still unknown. No clone much larger than this one lies a single base away; base qualities are absent. The CDR3 runs 19 residues from the cysteine to the phenylalanine. The read is trimmed to its CDR3 DNA, 57 bases read in frame from base 1. The germline V and J ends show losses of 2 bases and 1 base respectively, and no gene match explains 9 bases of the junction. The germline V gene provides CDR1 MGHRA and CDR2 YSYEKL. In total, over 600 healthy bone marrow donors made up the cohort. Cohort members were all nominally healthy when sampled, although unrecorded immune exposures were likely present. The donor was CMV seronegative and belonged to the group of around 350 seronegative cohort members. A peripheral blood sample was provided by each donor, and peripheral blood mononuclear cells were used for TCR beta sequencing. The Qiagen DNeasy Blood Extraction Kit was used to extract genomic DNA from the blood cell samples.

This entry comes from a study of cytomegalovirus exposure and HLA in healthy donors (dated 2017 in TCRdb). About the study as a whole: An earlier analysis of approximately 640 of the donors reported 250 to 300 Gb of sequence data and 100 million to 130 million unique TCR beta sequences from about 179 million T cells. Every repertoire in the discovery cohort had been generated on one and the same sequencing platform. The study aimed to test whether cataloging public T cell receptors could reveal signatures of past pathogen exposure. In an earlier analysis of a few hundred of the donors, high-throughput TCR beta sequencing was used to judge whether each TCR beta V gene segment behaved as functional or pseudogenic. The study used immunosequencing to profile the T cell repertoires of some 600 subjects and linked those repertoires to cytomegalovirus serostatus. HLA typing covered class I and class II loci at four-digit resolution. The study combined high-throughput TCR immunosequencing, statistical association of individual TCRs with disease status, and machine learning to predict cytomegalovirus infection status. Across approximately 420 genotyped donors of the cohort, an average of approximately 240,000 unique TCR beta nucleotide sequences per donor were sequenced, and 15% to 20% of those sequences were non-productive. Typing coverage varied by locus: about 629-640 donors for A, B, C, DRB1 and DQB1; roughly 520 for DQA1; about 590 for DPA1; around 490 for DPB1. Roughly 5 DR-DQ haplotypes were handled as single units for association and clustering because linkage in the cohort was strong. A later analysis re-examined previously published TCR beta repertoires from more than 550 donors and added high-resolution HLA genotyping to investigate patterns of TCR occurrence. Besides the first cohort of some 670 subjects, a separate validation cohort made up of over 100 different subjects was used. Alongside the repertoire data, information on donor age, sex, ethnicity and CMV serostatus was compiled. An early release that covered about 600 HLA-typed donors contained approximately 300 gigabases of sequencing data and tens of millions of unique TCR sequences. Rather than using new phenotypic data, the later analysis identified candidate immune exposures from TCR beta sequences and from how often those sequences occurred across donors. Among the roughly 370 genotyped donors, 75% to 90% belonged to the genetic ancestry cluster associated with self-reported Caucasian donors. A later genetic analysis took genome-wide SNP genotypes for about 60% of the roughly 670 donors and used that subset as a discovery cohort. Broad study findings and their caveats: A further reported finding was that TCR beta sequences accurately predicted the HLA-A and HLA-B alleles for most subjects in the first cohort. In a later analysis, 16,951 TCR beta sequences were associated with specific HLA alleles at a false discovery rate of 0.05. Most TCR sequences were observed very rarely across donors, whereas some public TCRs were present in many individuals. In a later analysis, TCR association rates were found to vary across HLA loci, with the most associated TCRs seen for DRB1 alleles and the fewest for HLA-C alleles. Correlated functional status among segregating V segments might reflect linkage disequilibrium, but an unknown experimental factor could not be ruled out. Because HLA typing was unavailable for some donors at each locus, only the typed subset was used in association tests. Because counts were too low, about 17 rarely observed V segments, including chromosome 9 orphons, were excluded from the earlier analysis of fewer than 650 of the donors. It was suggested by the authors that the approach could potentially be generalized to other disease states and immunological phenotypes. A later analysis found that HLA-associated TCR beta chains were more clonally expanded and had lower generation probabilities than equally common non-associated chains. According to a later genetic analysis, donors in an Asian-associated ancestry cluster had fewer N-insertions in productive TCRs than the approximately 650-donor mean. A later analysis found that most CMV-associated TCR beta chains appeared HLA-restricted, with HLA associations seemingly driven largely by CMV exposure. A few of the identified cytomegalovirus-associated TCR beta chains were confirmed in vitro to be specific for cytomegalovirus antigens. In the study, about 150 TCR beta chains were listed as associated with cytomegalovirus. In an earlier analysis of under 600 of the donors, most TCR beta V segments were observed in productive rearrangements about 90% or about 30% of the time, broadly matching IMGT annotations. For the cohort, immune exposure information was limited to CMV serostatus. In a later genetic analysis, a missense DCLRE1C variant was associated with V-gene and J-gene trimming of TCR beta chains, and the association was replicated in an independent cohort. Several of the top co-occurrence clusters appeared to be linked to parvovirus B19, influenza, CMV and Epstein-Barr virus, according to a later analysis. The sequencing pipeline was judged likely to have produced a cluster of highly shared sequence variants as a technical artifact. The 87-base-pair reads could not distinguish some IMGT-functional V segments, including TRBV6-2 and TRBV6-3, so those segments were excluded. Assigning TCR associations to individual alleles was difficult when HLA alleles, especially DR and DQ, strongly co-occurred. This cohort had only TCR beta chains sequenced, and the lack of alpha or paired-chain data limited which features could be detected. The classifier was reported to diagnose cytomegalovirus status with high specificity and sensitivity in both the original and validation cohorts. Sequencing depth was assumed to be roughly uniform across donors in the presence/absence analyses, though that assumption may not hold.

Libraries were constructed by the immunoSEQ multiplex PCR assay. The multiplex PCR relied on a mix of 60 forward primers for TCR Vbeta segments and 13 reverse primers for TCR Jbeta segments. Amplification of the CDR3 region of rearranged TCR beta genes was performed with a multiplex PCR assay on genomic DNA. The Illumina HiSeq System was used to sequence the amplified TCR beta libraries as 87-base-pair reads. The study's own analysis went as follows. A later analysis tallied roughly 78 million unique TCR beta chains across the 640 or so repertoires, and about 10 million of those chains were shared by two or more donors. Raw reads were error-corrected and collapsed into unique sequences by a nearest-neighbor algorithm in which closely related sequences were merged to remove PCR and sequencing errors. To assign V, D and J gene segments, CDR3 sequences were aligned to IMGT reference sequences. For a sequence to be retained, a match of at least six nucleotides to both a V gene segment and a J gene segment was required. A rearrangement was called productive if the CDR3 had no stop codons and remained in frame with V and J, and every other rearrangement was called non-productive. Following IMGT convention, CDR3 was defined as the stretch from the second conserved V-encoded cysteine to the conserved J-encoded phenylalanine. The earlier analysis of a few hundred of the donors excluded any sequence lacking an unambiguous match to a single V gene segment. An earlier analysis of 587 of the donors classified V segments as functional when productive rearrangements were above 56.7% and as segregating when the standard deviation between donors was above 5%. A statistical classification framework was developed to diagnose cytomegalovirus status using the catalog of TCR beta chain sequences. A later analysis assigned V and J genes by comparing TCR nucleotide sequences with IMGT/GENE-DB human TR gene sequences. In a later analysis, CDR3 sequences and most-parsimonious VDJ recombination scenarios were assigned using the TCRdist pipeline. In a later analysis, each TCR beta chain was defined by its CDR3 amino acid sequence together with its V-gene family, and reads without a unique V-gene family were excluded. To address suspected cross-contamination and a sequencing artifact, a later analysis removed a few hundred highly shared, low-generation-probability nucleotide sequences. For each public chain, a later analysis derived a clonal expansion index from normalized ranks of inferred template counts within each repertoire. Generation probabilities in a later analysis came from a VDJ recombination model fitted to out-of-frame rearrangements, and those results were checked against IGoR. Hypergeometric tests were used in a later analysis to score TCR-TCR, TCR-HLA and TCR-CMV co-occurrence, with a repertoire-size bias correction applied to the TCR pairs. A later analysis estimated false discovery rates by permuting HLA or CMV assignments 20 times. In a later analysis, co-occurring TCRs were grouped using DBSCAN, with TCRdist sequence similarity added in when clustering inside HLA-allele-positive subsets. Repertoires with fewer than 30,000 or more than 120,000 public chains, plus five repertoires with anomalous nucleotide sharing, were excluded from co-occurrence clustering. TCRdb limited this immuneACCESS table to in-frame rearrangements with V and J called. A share of clones is missing; checked studies link under half to unresolved V genes, and the rest is unexplained. The D gene and trimming were derived from the DNA, and the V and J assignments and clone size from that table. The sample records about 82,000 clones, around 89% of which are singletons. The ten largest clones add up to roughly 2.3% of the sample.

Material for sequencing was PBMCs. This receptor chain uses TRBV4-1 and TRBJ2-2; TRBD2 fits 11 bases in the junction. The TCR comes from a man aged 18-30 years in good health and CMV-seronegative. The DNA reads TGCGCCAGCAGCCAACTAGTAGCGGGAGGGCCGAGGAACACCGGGGAGCTGTTTTTT. This gives the protein CASSQLVAGGPRNTGELFF.